The rows below give T cell receptor beta chains drawn from one sample of a study of tumor-infiltrating lymphocytes in primary liver carcinoma. TCRdb itself ran the multiplex PCR reads through MiXCR, one entry per CDR3 protein. The sample yields more than 50,000 distinct CDR3 sequences, over 70% seen once. Sequencing was performed on liver tumor tissue from sampling region 2. The receptors were sampled from a man aged 35-49 years with primary liver carcinoma and hepatitis B virus infection. Both conserved end residues are part of each CDR3. The D gene is left open where the match is weak. The size of a clone is reported for some rows only, either as once, few or many, or as a class for expanded clones.

cdr3_nt: TGTGCCAGCAGCCAAGAACGGACAAGATCCTACGAGCAGTACTTC
cdr3_aa: CASSQERTRSYEQYF
clone_size: many
d_call: -
v_call: TRBV4-2
j_call: TRBJ2-7

cdr3_nt: TGTGCCAGCAGTTTAGGACTAGCCTACATTAAGCAGTTCTTC
cdr3_aa: CASSLGLAYIKQFF
clone_size: -
d_call: TRBD2
v_call: TRBV12-3/TRBV12-4
j_call: TRBJ2-1

cdr3_nt: TGTGCCAGCAGCTTAGAGGCAGGGGGCGGCTACGAGCAGTACTTC
cdr3_aa: CASSLEAGGGYEQYF
clone_size: -
d_call: TRBD1
v_call: TRBV11-3
j_call: TRBJ2-7

cdr3_nt: TGTGCCAGCAGCGGGGACACCTATACGCAGTATTTC
cdr3_aa: CASSGDTYTQYF
clone_size: -
d_call: -
v_call: TRBV5-4
j_call: TRBJ2-3

cdr3_nt: TGTGCCAGCAGCCTGGGACTTGCAGGAGAAGTTGACAATGGGCAGTTCTTC
cdr3_aa: CASSLGLAGEVDNGQFF
clone_size: -
d_call: -
v_call: TRBV11-1
j_call: TRBJ2-1

cdr3_nt: TGTGCCAGCAGCCAAGATACCACCTACGAGCAGTACTTC
cdr3_aa: CASSQDTTYEQYF
clone_size: -
d_call: -
v_call: TRBV4-2
j_call: TRBJ2-7

cdr3_nt: TGTGCCAGCAGTGAAACGACAACTGCAACTAATGAAAAACTGTTTTTT
cdr3_aa: CASSETTTATNEKLFF
clone_size: -
d_call: -
v_call: TRBV2
j_call: TRBJ1-4

cdr3_nt: TGTGCCAGTAAATCGGACAGAAAAGAGACCCAGTACTTC
cdr3_aa: CASKSDRKETQYF
clone_size: -
d_call: -
v_call: TRBV19
j_call: TRBJ2-5

cdr3_nt: TGTGTCATTTCGGACATGGGAAAAAACTATGGCTACACCTTC
cdr3_aa: CVISDMGKNYGYTF
clone_size: -
d_call: -
v_call: TRBV6-5
j_call: TRBJ1-2

cdr3_nt: TGTGCAGGCAAATTGACTGGTTCAGATGAAAAACTGTTTTTT
cdr3_aa: CAGKLTGSDEKLFF
clone_size: -
d_call: -
v_call: TRBV12-3/TRBV12-4
j_call: TRBJ1-4

cdr3_nt: TGCAGCGTTGAGGAGGAAAACTATGGCTACACCTTC
cdr3_aa: CSVEEENYGYTF
clone_size: many
d_call: -
v_call: TRBV29-1
j_call: TRBJ1-2

cdr3_nt: TGTGCCAGGAGCCCTAGTAGCGGGAGCACAGATACGCAGTATTTT
cdr3_aa: CARSPSSGSTDTQYF
clone_size: -
d_call: TRBD2
v_call: TRBV7-3
j_call: TRBJ2-3

cdr3_nt: TGTGCCTGGGGCCAGAAAACAACTAATGAAAAACTGTTTTTT
cdr3_aa: CAWGQKTTNEKLFF
clone_size: many
d_call: -
v_call: TRBV30
j_call: TRBJ1-4

cdr3_nt: TGTACCAGCAGGGGACTAACGGGAGTAGGCTCCTACGAGCAGTACTTC
cdr3_aa: CTSRGLTGVGSYEQYF
clone_size: -
d_call: -
v_call: TRBV6-6
j_call: TRBJ2-7

cdr3_nt: TGCAGCACTTTGGGGGAGACAGAGGCTTTCTTT
cdr3_aa: CSTLGETEAFF
clone_size: once
d_call: -
v_call: TRBV29-1
j_call: TRBJ1-1

cdr3_nt: TGTGTCAGCAGCTGGAGGGATGGATACACAGATACGCAGTATTTT
cdr3_aa: CVSSWRDGYTDTQYF
clone_size: -
d_call: -
v_call: TRBV7-9
j_call: TRBJ2-3

cdr3_nt: TGTGTCAGCAGCGTAGACGGAGGGAGCTCCTACAATGAGCAGTTCTTC
cdr3_aa: CVSSVDGGSSYNEQFF
clone_size: -
d_call: -
v_call: TRBV9
j_call: TRBJ2-1

cdr3_nt: TGTGCCAGCAGCTTAGCGGGACTACGAGAGACCCAGTACTTC
cdr3_aa: CASSLAGLRETQYF
clone_size: many
d_call: TRBD2
v_call: TRBV7-8
j_call: TRBJ2-5

cdr3_nt: TGTGCCGGCAGCCTAGGATTATATGGCTACACCTTC
cdr3_aa: CAGSLGLYGYTF
clone_size: many
d_call: -
v_call: TRBV30
j_call: TRBJ1-2

cdr3_nt: TGTGCCAGCAGCTTATCCGTTGGACAGGCGGGAGGGGGGTACAAGCAGTACTTC
cdr3_aa: CASSLSVGQAGGGYKQYF
clone_size: -
d_call: TRBD2
v_call: TRBV11-2
j_call: TRBJ2-7

cdr3_nt: TGCAACGGGGTAGGGGACGGGGAGACTCAGTACTTC
cdr3_aa: CNGVGDGETQYF
clone_size: -
d_call: -
v_call: TRBV29-1
j_call: TRBJ2-5

cdr3_nt: TGTGCCGGCAGTTTGACAGGGGATCCTAATTCATCCCTCCACTTT
cdr3_aa: CAGSLTGDPNSSLHF
clone_size: -
d_call: TRBD1
v_call: TRBV6-5
j_call: TRBJ1-6

cdr3_nt: TGTGCCAGCAGCCTGGGACTAGCGGGGGAACTTAACAATGAGCAGTTCTTC
cdr3_aa: CASSLGLAGELNNEQFF
clone_size: -
d_call: TRBD2
v_call: TRBV11-1
j_call: TRBJ2-1

cdr3_nt: TGTGCCAGCAGAGAGAGAGACACCACCTATGCCTACGCCTTC
cdr3_aa: CASRERDTTYAYAF
clone_size: -
d_call: -
v_call: TRBV11-2
j_call: TRBJ1-2

cdr3_nt: TGTGCCAGCAACTTAATTACTAGCGGGAGGGCCGACCCTCCCCACGAGCGGTACTTC
cdr3_aa: CASNLITSGRADPPHERYF
clone_size: -
d_call: TRBD2
v_call: TRBV11-2
j_call: TRBJ2-7

cdr3_nt: TGTGCCAGCAGCTTTTTTTCCACTAACACAGATACGCAGTGTTTT
cdr3_aa: CASSFFSTNTDTQCF
clone_size: few
d_call: -
v_call: TRBV5-8
j_call: TRBJ2-3

cdr3_nt: TGTGCCAGCAGCGCCCCGACTAGCGGAAGCACAGATACGCAGTATTTT
cdr3_aa: CASSAPTSGSTDTQYF
clone_size: -
d_call: TRBD2
v_call: TRBV11-2
j_call: TRBJ2-3

cdr3_nt: TGTGCTAGCAGCTTCCCCCAAGAGACCCAGTACTTC
cdr3_aa: CASSFPQETQYF
clone_size: -
d_call: -
v_call: TRBV5-6
j_call: TRBJ2-5

cdr3_nt: TGCGCCAGCAGTGACATGGGACTAGCGGGAGGGATGCGAGCGAATGAGCAGTTCTTC
cdr3_aa: CASSDMGLAGGMRANEQFF
clone_size: many
d_call: TRBD2
v_call: TRBV10-1
j_call: TRBJ2-1

cdr3_nt: TGTGCCAGCAGCCGAATGACAGGGAGAGCCTTAGGTACGCAGTATTTT
cdr3_aa: CASSRMTGRALGTQYF
clone_size: -
d_call: TRBD1
v_call: TRBV5-6
j_call: TRBJ2-3

cdr3_nt: TGTGCCAGCAGCTTACCCAGGGGCATGAACACTGAAGCTTTCTTT
cdr3_aa: CASSLPRGMNTEAFF
clone_size: -
d_call: -
v_call: TRBV11-2
j_call: TRBJ1-1

cdr3_nt: TGTGCCAGCAGTTACTCATCTAGCGGGACCTCCTACAATGAGCAGTTCTTC
cdr3_aa: CASSYSSSGTSYNEQFF
clone_size: many
d_call: TRBD2
v_call: TRBV6-5
j_call: TRBJ2-1

cdr3_nt: TGTGCCAGCAGTTTAACACCGAACGCCGGGGAGCTGCTTTTT
cdr3_aa: CASSLTPNAGELLF
clone_size: -
d_call: -
v_call: TRBV6-5
j_call: TRBJ2-2

cdr3_nt: TGCGCCAGCAGCCTGAGTCAGGGAGAAGCCGAGGAGCTGTTTTTT
cdr3_aa: CASSLSQGEAEELFF
clone_size: -
d_call: -
v_call: TRBV4-1
j_call: TRBJ2-2

cdr3_nt: TGTGCCAGCAGTGGACCAGCTAGCAGGCCTTATAGCACAGATACGCAGTATTTT
cdr3_aa: CASSGPASRPYSTDTQYF
clone_size: once
d_call: -
v_call: TRBV6-1
j_call: TRBJ2-3

cdr3_nt: TGTGTCAGCAGCTTAGTCCAAGCGGGAGGGCCACATGATGCGCTGTATTTT
cdr3_aa: CVSSLVQAGGPHDALYF
clone_size: -
d_call: TRBD2
v_call: TRBV7-8
j_call: TRBJ2-3

cdr3_nt: TGTGCCAGCAACTTCCAAAATCCCCAAGAGACCCAGTACTTC
cdr3_aa: CASNFQNPQETQYF
clone_size: -
d_call: -
v_call: TRBV7-9
j_call: TRBJ2-5

cdr3_nt: TGCAGCGTTGAACGGGACAGGATTAGATCTAACAATGAGCAGTCCTTC
cdr3_aa: CSVERDRIRSNNEQSF
clone_size: -
d_call: TRBD1
v_call: TRBV29-1
j_call: TRBJ2-1

cdr3_nt: TGCAGCGGGGGACAGCGAACCGGGGAACTGTTTTTT
cdr3_aa: CSGGQRTGELFF
clone_size: -
d_call: TRBD1
v_call: TRBV29-1
j_call: TRBJ2-2

cdr3_nt: TGTGCCAGTAGCCGTACAGACGGGAGATTAGCGAGGCCCAATGAGCAGTCCTTC
cdr3_aa: CASSRTDGRLARPNEQSF
clone_size: -
d_call: -
v_call: TRBV11-2
j_call: TRBJ2-1

cdr3_nt: TGTGCCAGCAGCCGTTACCTAGCGGGAGGGTCGGGCGAGCAGTACTTC
cdr3_aa: CASSRYLAGGSGEQYF
clone_size: -
d_call: TRBD2
v_call: TRBV4-2
j_call: TRBJ2-7

cdr3_nt: TGTGCCAGCAGTCCGATCCGGGACGGGTACTACGAGCAGTACTTC
cdr3_aa: CASSPIRDGYYEQYF
clone_size: few
d_call: -
v_call: TRBV28
j_call: TRBJ2-7

cdr3_nt: TGTGCCAGCAGCGCGGACACTTACTCCTACGAGCAATACTTC
cdr3_aa: CASSADTYSYEQYF
clone_size: -
d_call: -
v_call: TRBV5-6
j_call: TRBJ2-7

cdr3_nt: TGTGCAAGCAGCGATGGACTAGATTCCGACGAGCAGAACTTC
cdr3_aa: CASSDGLDSDEQNF
clone_size: -
d_call: TRBD2
v_call: TRBV7-8
j_call: TRBJ2-7

cdr3_nt: TGTGCCAGCACCTTAGACCAGGGTCCGTTCTTC
cdr3_aa: CASTLDQGPFF
clone_size: once
d_call: -
v_call: TRBV13
j_call: TRBJ2-1

cdr3_nt: TGTGCCAGCAATTTATCTTCGCACTCTGGGGTCAACGTCCTGACTTTC
cdr3_aa: CASNLSSHSGVNVLTF
clone_size: once
d_call: -
v_call: TRBV12-3/TRBV12-4
j_call: TRBJ2-6